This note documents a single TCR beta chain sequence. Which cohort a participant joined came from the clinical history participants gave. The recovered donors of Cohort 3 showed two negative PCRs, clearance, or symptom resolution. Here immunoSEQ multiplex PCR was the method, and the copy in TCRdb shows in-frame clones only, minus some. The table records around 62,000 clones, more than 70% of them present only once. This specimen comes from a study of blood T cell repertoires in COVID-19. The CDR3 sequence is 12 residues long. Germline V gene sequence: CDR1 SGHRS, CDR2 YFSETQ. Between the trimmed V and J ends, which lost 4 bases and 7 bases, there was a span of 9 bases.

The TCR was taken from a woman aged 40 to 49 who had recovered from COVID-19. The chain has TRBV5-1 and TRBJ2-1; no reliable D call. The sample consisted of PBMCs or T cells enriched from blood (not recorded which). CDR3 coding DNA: TGCGCCAGCAGCACCACCAGTAATGAGCAGTTCTTC. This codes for CASSTTSNEQFF.